This T cell receptor (beta chain) was sequenced for a study of identical twins. Germline V gene data show CDR1 as MNHEY and CDR2 as SVGAGI. CDR3 length: 15 amino acids. Trimming took 4 bases from V and 2 from J; bases not matched to a gene: 8. TCRdb reprocessed the 5' RACE reads via MiXCR and lists one record per CDR3 protein. The profile shows approximately 530,000 distinct CDR3 sequences, around 20% of them singletons. These data are also associated with another study on yellow fever vaccine responses in identical twins.

The origin of this receptor is a woman under 30 in good health. The rearrangement joins TRBV6-5 to TRBJ2-7; TRBD2 matches at 7 bases. Input material: CD4+ T cells sorted from blood. The CDR3 DNA follows: TGTGCCAGCAGTTTCGGCGGGAGTGTCCCCTACGAGCAGTACTTC. Translating it yields CASSFGGSVPYEQYF.